This TCR beta chain is drawn from a study of cytotoxic CD8 clonotypes in ibrutinib-treated CLL. Study overall: Each sample contained, on average, approximately 250,000 productive templates and roughly 100,000 productive rearrangements. Study findings and constraints: At ibrutinib response, clonality increased, and at progression it declined back toward baseline.

Germline CDR1 reads SGHRS; CDR2 reads YFSETQ. The CDR3 loop spans 18 amino acids. With V trimmed by 2 bases and J by 1 base, 12 bases remained unmatched. Repertoires were generated with immunoSEQ multiplex PCR, while TCRdb's copy carries only in-frame clones and drops some. The sample yields 65,000 to 95,000 clones, about 82% seen once. About this clone itself: The antigen remains unidentified.

The chain carries TRBV5-1 and TRBJ2-1; TRBD2 aligns across 7 bases. Sample: PBMCs, taken before ibrutinib treatment. The origin of this receptor is a human donor with chronic lymphocytic leukemia. Written as DNA, the CDR3 is TGCGCCAGCAGCTTTATCCCGGCTAGCGGTATTTCCTACAATGAGCAGTTCTTC. As protein: CASSFIPASGISYNEQFF.